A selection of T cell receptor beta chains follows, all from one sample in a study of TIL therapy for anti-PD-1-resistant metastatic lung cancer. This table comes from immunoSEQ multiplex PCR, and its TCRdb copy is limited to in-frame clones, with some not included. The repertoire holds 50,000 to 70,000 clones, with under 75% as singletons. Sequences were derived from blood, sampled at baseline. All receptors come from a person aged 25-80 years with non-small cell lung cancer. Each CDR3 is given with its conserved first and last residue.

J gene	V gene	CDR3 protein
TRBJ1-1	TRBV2	CASRLTQKGPLLGEAFF
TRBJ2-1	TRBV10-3	CAIRSRDRVYEQFF
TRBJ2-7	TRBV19	CASSIGQGAMYEQYF
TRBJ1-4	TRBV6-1	CASFGDRGNEKLFF
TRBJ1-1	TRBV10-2	CASRASDRNTEAFF
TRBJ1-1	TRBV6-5	CASHTPGWNTEAFF
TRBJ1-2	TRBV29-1	CSVVGQGSFYGYTF
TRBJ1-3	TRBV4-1	CASSRTLTLLAGTIYF
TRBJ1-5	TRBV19	CASSPGTVSGNQPQHF
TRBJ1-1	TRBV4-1	CASSQGGLGSNTEAFF
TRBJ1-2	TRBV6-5	CASSYTEGYGYTF
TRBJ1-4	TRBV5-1	CASSPGDAGIEKLFF
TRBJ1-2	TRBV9	CASSRGGSNYGYTF
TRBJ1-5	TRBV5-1	CASSLGSGQQPQHF
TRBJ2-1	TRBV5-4	CASSSPGQGENEQFF
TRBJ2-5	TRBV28	CASSPPRGRQETQYF
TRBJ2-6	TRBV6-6	CASALTGISGANVLTF
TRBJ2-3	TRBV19	CASSTTADTSTDTQYF
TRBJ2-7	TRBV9	CASSASGGGSYEQYF
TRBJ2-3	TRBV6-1	CATGQGGDTDTQYF
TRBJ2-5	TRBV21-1	CASSKVARLAGGPGTQYF